What follows are 20 T cell receptor beta chains derived from one specimen sequenced in a study of OX40 agonist ivuxolimab in advanced cancers. Sequencing was performed with immunoSEQ multiplex PCR; in TCRdb, only in-frame clones are kept and a portion is missing. This sample has under 20,000 clones, with roughly 80% found just once. The material was CD4+ or CD8+ T cells sorted from blood, obtained in a trial of the OX40 agonist ivuxolimab. These receptors were obtained from an adult with an advanced solid tumor such as melanoma, head and neck, liver or kidney cancer.

This clone turned up a few times. V usage is TRBV7-9 and J usage is TRBJ1-4; 10 bases align to TRBD1. Germline lookup yields CDR1 SEHNR and CDR2 FQNEAQ (reference sequence). V trimming: 5 bases; J trimming: 0 bases; junction bases outside the gene matches: 3. The CDR3 is 16 amino acids. DNA for the CDR3: TGTGCCAGCAGCCCCGGACAGGGGGCAACTAATGAAAAACTGTTTTTT. Encoded protein: CASSPGQGATNEKLFF.

This rearrangement joins TRBV6-5 to TRBJ1-5; D is unclear. Trimming shortened V by 0 bases and J by 0 bases, and 6 bases separated the two germline ends. Germline lookup yields CDR1 MNHEY and CDR2 SVGAGI. There are 15 residues in the CDR3. The CDR3 DNA reads TGTGCCAGCAGTTACTCGTTTGTTAGCAATCAGCCCCAGCATTTT. Its translation is CASSYSFVSNQPQHF.

This chain uses TRBV6-6 with TRBJ2-7; unclear D gene. Germline V gives CDR1 MNHNY, CDR2 SVGAGI (reference sequence). The CDR3 loop spans 13 amino acids. Trimming removed 4 bases at V and 6 bases at J, with 13 bases between. The CDR3: CASSLVPGSEQYF. CDR3 nucleotide sequence: TGTGCCAGCAGTTTAGTCCCTGGGTCCGAGCAGTACTTC.

The chain uses TRBV5-7 and TRBJ2-3; no clear D gene. TRBV5-7 is given ORF status, its function remaining uncertain. The CDR3 covers 15 residues. The V gene lost 0 bases and the J gene lost 0 bases, with 8 bases spanning the gap. CDR3 sequence reads: CASSLVRESTDTQYF. In DNA form, the CDR3 reads TGTGCCAGCAGCTTGGTTAGGGAAAGCACAGATACGCAGTATTTT.

The chain uses TRBV30 and TRBJ1-5, with D maybe TRBD1 (5 bases). The ends were cut back, 2 bases at V and 4 bases at J, with 12 bases in the middle. In germline, CDR1 is GTSNPN, CDR2 SVGIG (reference sequence). CDR3 length equals 14 residues. The CDR3 reads CAWSPTGDNQPQHF. The CDR3 DNA reads TGTGCCTGGAGTCCGACGGGGGATAATCAGCCCCAGCATTTT.

This chain links TRBV5-4 with TRBJ1-1; 8 bases fit TRBD1. The V and J ends lost 4 bases and 4 bases, in that order; junction bases with no gene match: 6. Germline CDR1 is SGHNT and CDR2 is YYREEE (reference sequence). There are 14 residues in the CDR3. In DNA form, the CDR3 reads TGTGCCAGCAGCACACAGGGGGTTGGCACTGAAGCTTTCTTT. Residues: CASSTQGVGTEAFF.

The chain links TRBV2 to TRBJ2-1; D might be TRBD2 (5 bases). This CDR3 spans 13 amino acids. Per germline, CDR1 SNHLY and CDR2 FYNNEI. Trimming took 7 bases from V and 12 from J, leaving 19 bases between them. The DNA for the CDR3 is TGTGCCAGCACCTCAAGCGGACCTCCTTTGCAGTTCTTC. Amino acids: CASTSSGPPLQFF. Full variable domain (remainder filled in from reference TRBV2 and TRBJ2-1): EPEVTQTPSHQVTQMGQEVILRCVPISNHLYFYWYRQILGQKVEFLVSFYNNEISEKSEIFDDQFSVERPDGSNFTLKIRSTKLEDSAMYFCASTSSGPPLQFFGPGTRLTVL.

The chain combines TRBV7-6 with TRBJ2-1, with 8 bases aligning to TRBD2. Germline-derived CDR1 and CDR2 are SGHVS and FNYEAQ. V trimming: 5 bases; J trimming: 14 bases; junction bases outside the gene matches: 14. The CDR3 runs to 14 residues. CDR3 sequence reads: CASSHTRREGGEFF. In DNA form, the CDR3 reads TGTGCCAGCAGCCACACTCGTCGGGAGGGGGGGGAGTTCTTC.

The chain uses TRBV7-2 and TRBJ2-2, with D hard to call. The germline CDR1 and CDR2 sequences are SGHTA and FQGNSA. The CDR3 consists of 12 residues. Trimming stripped 0 bases from V and 8 bases from J, with 4 bases between. The CDR3 nucleotides read TGTGCCAGCAGCTTAGCGTGGGGGGAGCTGTTTTTT. It translates to CASSLAWGELFF.

The V call is TRBV9, the J call TRBJ2-3; 7 bases align to TRBD2. CDR1 and CDR2 from the germline V gene are SGDLS and YYNGEE. The V gene end was trimmed by 0 bases and the J gene end by 1 base; junction bases not matched to a gene: 2. The CDR3 contains 15 residues. CDR3 region: CASSVEGGGTDTQYF. Here the CDR3 DNA reads TGTGCCAGCAGCGTAGAGGGAGGGGGCACAGATACGCAGTATTTT.

The gene calls are TRBV5-4 and TRBJ2-7; 11 nucleotides line up with TRBD1. Germline values: CDR1 SGHNT, CDR2 YYREEE (reference sequence). CDR3 size: 15 residues. V lost 4 bases and J lost 2; bases outside the gene matches: 5. CDR3 amino acids: CASSPGQGGTYEQYF. The CDR3, as DNA: TGTGCCAGCAGCCCGGGACAGGGGGGAACCTACGAGCAGTACTTC.

V usage is TRBV30 and J usage is TRBJ1-5, with D perhaps matching TRBD1 (5 bases). Germline CDR1 reads GTSNPN; CDR2 reads SVGIG (reference sequence). V lost 4 bases, J lost 9 bases, and 19 bases lay in between. The CDR3 consists of 14 residues. In DNA, the CDR3 is TGTGCCTGGACCATCGGACATACGGATCGGCCCCAGCATTTT. This codes for CAWTIGHTDRPQHF. The full variable domain, its missing parts supplied by reference TRBV30 and TRBJ1-5, is SQTIHQWPATLVQPVGSPLSLECTVEGTSNPNLYWYRQAAGRGLQLLFYSVGIGQISSEVPQNLSASRPQDRQFILSSKKLLLSDSGFYLCAWTIGHTDRPQHFGDGTRLSIL.

This clone appeared a single time. This chain uses TRBV28 with TRBJ1-1; 11 bases fit TRBD1. From germline, CDR1 is MDHEN and CDR2 SYDVKM. After removal of 6 bases from V and 4 bases from J, the junction contained 1 base not matched to a gene. This CDR3 has 13 residues. The CDR3 is CASRGTGGTEAFF. The DNA for the CDR3 is TGTGCCAGCAGGGGGACAGGGGGCACTGAAGCTTTCTTT.

The CDR3, as DNA: TGTGCCAGCGGGAAGGGGGGGCTTGGGAGCAATCAGCCCCAGCATTTT. Translated: CASGKGGLGSNQPQHF. The chain combines TRBV6-4 with TRBJ1-5, with a weak D call TRBD1 (6 bases). Trimming pared 8 bases from V and 1 base from J, leaving 18 bases between. The CDR3 contains 16 residues. The V gene's germline CDR1 is MRHNA and CDR2 SNTAGT.

The CDR3 loop is CASSLDTQYF. The CDR3 DNA is TGTGCCAGCTCACTGGATACGCAGTATTTT. The genes are TRBV18 and TRBJ2-3; D gene unclear. This CDR3 comprises 10 residues. Looked up from germline, CDR1 is KGHSH and CDR2 is LQKENI. The ends were cut back, 4 bases at V and 6 bases at J, with 2 bases in the middle.

In its sample, this clone was seen a few times. The CDR3 DNA reads as TGTGCCAGCAGCGCTGCCTACGAGCAGTACTTC. It specifies CASSAAYEQYF. The V gene is TRBV2, the J gene TRBJ2-7; D remains ambiguous. Trimming took 6 bases from V and 2 from J, leaving 5 bases between them. There are 11 residues in the CDR3. Germline-derived CDR1 and CDR2 are SNHLY and FYNNEI.

The chain links TRBV7-3 to TRBJ2-7, with D perhaps assigned TRBD1 or TRBD2 (5 bases each). Trimming stripped 5 bases from V and 7 bases from J, with 15 bases between. From germline, CDR1 is SGHTA and CDR2 FQGTGA. The length of the CDR3 is 13 residues. CDR3 protein: CASSPGPSGEQYF. Here the CDR3 DNA reads TGTGCCAGCAGCCCGGGACCTTCGGGTGAGCAGTACTTC.

This clone was seen more than once but under ten times. This chain joins TRBV2 and TRBJ1-5; D is undetermined. The germline V and J ends were trimmed by 7 bases and 1 base, with 8 bases remaining between them. This CDR3 contains 13 residues. Germline lookup yields CDR1 SNHLY and CDR2 FYNNEI. The CDR3 DNA reads TGTGCCAGCAATTACCAGAGCAATCAGCCCCAGCATTTT. This translates into CASNYQSNQPQHF.

The V and J genes are TRBV30 and TRBJ2-3, with D uncertain. Germline values: CDR1 GTSNPN, CDR2 SVGIG (reference sequence). CDR3 length: 10 amino acids. V lost 4 bases and J 5 bases, leaving 4 bases between the germline ends. The CDR3 coding sequence is TGTGCCTGGACGAGAGATACGCAGTATTTT. It translates to CAWTRDTQYF.

The V and J genes are TRBV18 and TRBJ1-1; D not certain. Germline assignment: CDR1 KGHSH and CDR2 LQKENI. The CDR3 is 14 amino acids. V lost 2 bases to trimming and J lost 3 bases, with 10 bases between them. The CDR3 region has the DNA TGTGCCAGCTCACCAAAGGGCGGAGACACTGAAGCTTTCTTT. Translated, it gives CASSPKGGDTEAFF.